The sequence of this T cell receptor beta chain was determined in a study of identical twins. TCRdb re-called the 5' RACE reads through MiXCR, storing one row per CDR3 protein. The table has around 530,000 distinct CDR3 sequences, around 15% seen once. Germline V gene sequence: CDR1 KGHSH, CDR2 LQKENI. The V end was cut by 3 bases, the J end by 8 bases, with 17 bases between. The CDR3 has 15 residues. Another study also made use of these data, one on yellow fever vaccine responses in identical twins.

The clonotype comes from a woman in her late teens or twenties in good health. This sequence joins TRBV18 and TRBJ2-1; no clear D. The source material was CD4+ T cells sorted from blood. The CDR3 bases are TGTGCCAGCTCACCCCAGGTCCCGCCGACGGATGAGCAGTTCTTC. Protein: CASSPQVPPTDEQFF. Complete variable domain (other parts from reference TRBV18 and TRBJ2-1): NAGVMQNPRHLVRRRGQEARLRCSPMKGHSHVYWYRQLPEEGLKFMVYLQKENIIDESGMPKERFSAEFPKEGPSILRIQQVVRGDSAAYFCASSPQVPPTDEQFFGPGTRLTVL.